A single sample gave rise to the 32 T cell receptor beta chains below, sequenced in a study of T cell responses to AZD1222 COVID-19 vaccine. The protocol was immunoSEQ multiplex PCR, while the TCRdb copy is restricted to in-frame clones and leaves out a portion. Altogether roughly 150,000 clones are present, around 90% being singletons, with the ten largest covering around 3%. The sequencing here drew on peripheral blood, taken 28 days after the second AZD1222 dose. Source of these receptors: an adult who received the AZD1222 COVID-19 vaccine.

This chain joins TRBV5-4 and TRBJ2-3; D is uncertain. The germline V gene has CDR1 SGHNT and CDR2 YYREEE (reference sequence). The V and J ends lost 4 bases and 2 bases respectively, with 8 bases between them. This CDR3 region has 13 residues. The CDR3 DNA reads TGTGCCAGCAGCCTCATCCCCACAGATACGCAGTATTTT. Protein sequence: CASSLIPTDTQYF.

This sequence joins TRBV7-2 and TRBJ1-4, with D possibly TRBD1 on 5 matching bases. With 5 bases removed from V and 13 bases from J, the gap between germline ends came to 20 bases. Germline CDR1 SGHTA, CDR2 FQGNSA. This CDR3 has 14 residues. CDR3 in amino acids: CASSPNIGASGLFF. The CDR3 nucleotides are TGTGCCAGCAGCCCTAACATTGGGGCGAGTGGACTGTTTTTT.

J is TRBJ2-5 and V is TRBV6-2 or TRBV6-3; perhaps TRBD2 as D (5 bases). CDR1 and CDR2 from the germline V gene are MNHEY and SVGEGT. This CDR3 comprises 17 residues. Trimming pared 0 bases from V and 5 bases from J, leaving 19 bases between. Written as DNA, the CDR3 is TGTGCCAGCAGTTACTCCCTGATGAAGGCGGCGGGCGAGACCCAGTACTTC. Translating gives CASSYSLMKAAGETQYF.

The CDR3 region is CASSPRDFQETQYF. The CDR3 DNA reads as TGTGCCAGCTCACCACGGGACTTTCAAGAGACCCAGTACTTC. The J gene is TRBJ2-5, the V gene TRBV18; D perhaps matches TRBD2 (6 bases). The germline V and J ends were trimmed by 1 base and 2 bases, with 8 bases remaining between them. CDR3 length: 14 residues. Germline V lookup: CDR1 KGHSH, CDR2 LQKENI. Filled out from reference TRBV18 and TRBJ2-5, the complete variable domain reads NAGVMQNPRHLVRRRGQEARLRCSPMKGHSHVYWYRQLPEEGLKFMVYLQKENIIDESGMPKERFSAEFPKEGPSILRIQQVVRGDSAAYFCASSPRDFQETQYFGPGTRLLVL.

The chain is built from TRBV9 and TRBJ2-3; D not resolved. The CDR3 totals 12 residues. Trimming stripped 0 bases from V and 9 bases from J, with 8 bases between. Germline V gives CDR1 SGDLS, CDR2 YYNGEE. The CDR3 nucleotides are TGTGCCAGCAGCGTAGTTGAAGGGACGCAGTATTTT. Residues: CASSVVEGTQYF.

In its sample, this clone was seen once. The chain joins TRBV7-2 to TRBJ1-1, with 7 nucleotides matching TRBD1. V gave up 8 bases and J gave up 0 bases; unmatched junction bases: 12. In germline, CDR1 is SGHTA, CDR2 FQGNSA. This CDR3 comprises 16 residues. The CDR3 nucleotides are TGTGCCAGCCACCCGTGGGGCAGGGGGGTGAACACTGAAGCTTTCTTT. Amino acid sequence: CASHPWGRGVNTEAFF. Drawing the rest from reference TRBV7-2 and TRBJ1-1, the complete variable domain is GAGVSQSPSNKVTEKGKDVELRCDPISGHTALYWYRQSLGQGLEFLIYFQGNSAPDKSGLPSDRFSAERTGGSVSTLTIQRTQQEDSAVYLCASHPWGRGVNTEAFFGQGTRLTVV.

The CDR3 spells CASSYNGQPNYGYTF. The CDR3 DNA reads as TGCGCCAGCAGCTACAATGGACAGCCTAACTATGGCTACACCTTC. V and J are TRBV5-1 and TRBJ1-2, with a weak D call TRBD1 (6 bases). From germline, CDR1 is SGHRS and CDR2 YFSETQ. Trimming cost V 3 bases and J 0 bases, with 12 bases left between them. The CDR3 loop spans 15 amino acids.

The chain links TRBV9 to TRBJ1-2, with 7 bases identical to TRBD1. CDR3 length: 14 amino acids. The V segment lost 0 bases and the J segment 5 bases; nucleotides outside the gene matches: 4. Germline V gene lookup returns CDR1 SGDLS and CDR2 YYNGEE. CDR3 sequence: CASSVGDREYGYTF. CDR3 bases: TGTGCCAGCAGCGTAGGAGACAGGGAATATGGCTACACCTTC.

The chain links TRBV28 to TRBJ1-2, with TRBD1 identical over 8 bases. V dropped 7 bases and J dropped 8; count of bases not matched to a gene: 6. CDR1 and CDR2 from the germline V gene are MDHEN and SYDVKM. This CDR3 has 12 amino acids. As DNA, the CDR3 is TGTGCCAGCACGGACAGGGATCACGGCTACACCTTC. Translation gives CASTDRDHGYTF.

The chain recombines TRBV10-1 with TRBJ1-1; 7 nucleotides match TRBD1. After removal of 0 bases from V and 6 bases from J, the junction contained 4 bases not matched to a gene. This CDR3 has 14 amino acids. CDR1 and CDR2 (germline): WNHNN, SYGVQD (reference sequence). The chain's CDR3 is CASSESNRGPEAFF. The CDR3, as DNA: TGCGCCAGCAGTGAGTCGAACAGGGGCCCTGAAGCTTTCTTT.

The CDR3 DNA sequence: TGTGCCAGCAGCACCTATAGCACAGATACGCAGTATTTT. This sequence encodes CASSTYSTDTQYF. This chain connects TRBV5-8 to TRBJ2-3; D not resolved. The CDR3 is 13 residues long. Trimming left V 4 bases short and J 0 bases short, with 6 bases between. Per germline, CDR1 SGHTS and CDR2 YDEGEE.

The genes are TRBV9 and TRBJ2-3; D ambiguous. Germline CDR1 is SGDLS and CDR2 is YYNGEE. Trimming shortened V by 0 bases and J by 1 base, and 9 bases separated the two germline ends. The CDR3 has 15 residues. CDR3 sequence (DNA): TGTGCCAGCAGCGTAGGTGCAGACCGCACAGATACGCAGTATTTT. It yields the protein CASSVGADRTDTQYF.

The CDR3 is CASSSGRQINQPQHF. The CDR3 DNA is TGTGCCAGCAGTTCAGGACGGCAAATTAATCAGCCCCAGCATTTT. The V call is TRBV6-2 or TRBV6-3, the J call TRBJ1-5; D uncertain. The germline V gene encodes CDR1 MNHEY and CDR2 SVGEGT. This CDR3 spans 15 amino acids. Trimming took 4 bases from V and 4 from J, leaving 14 bases between them.

The chain links TRBV30 to TRBJ1-5; 12 nucleotides align to TRBD1. CDR1 and CDR2 from the germline V gene are GTSNPN and SVGIG (reference sequence). CDR3 length equals 13 residues. The trim removed 5 bases at V and 7 bases at J, leaving 3 bases unmatched. CDR3 protein: CAWDGTGGQPQHF. CDR3 coding DNA: TGTGCCTGGGACGGGACAGGGGGCCAGCCCCAGCATTTT.

The chain uses TRBV5-1 and TRBJ2-7, with 8 nucleotides matching TRBD2. Germline trimming cut 0 bases from V and 2 bases from J; bases unmatched to any gene: 4. Germline V lookup: CDR1 SGHRS, CDR2 YFSETQ. The CDR3 is 15 amino acids. The CDR3 sequence: CASSLELAVTYEQYF. In DNA, the CDR3 is TGCGCCAGCAGCTTGGAACTAGCGGTTACCTACGAGCAGTACTTC.

This chain joins TRBV28 and TRBJ1-4; D ambiguous. The germline gives CDR1 MDHEN, CDR2 SYDVKM. Trimming removed 7 bases from V and 5 bases from J, with 5 bases in between. The CDR3 is 11 residues long. The CDR3 bases are TGTGCCAGCACAGAGAATGAAAAACTGTTTTTT. Translation gives CASTENEKLFF.

The chain is built from TRBV5-4 and TRBJ1-5; weak D call: TRBD1 (6 bases). V dropped 0 bases and J dropped 6 bases, with 13 bases sitting between them. The CDR3 extends over 15 amino acids. Germline CDR1 reads SGHNT; CDR2 reads YYREEE (reference sequence). CDR3 nucleotides: TGTGCCAGCAGCTTGGGGGGGCGCTCAGGTCAGCCCCAGCATTTT. Translation: CASSLGGRSGQPQHF. The complete variable domain, with remaining parts taken from reference TRBV5-4 and TRBJ1-5, reads ETGVTQSPTHLIKTRGQQVTLRCSSQSGHNTVSWYQQALGQGPQFIFQYYREEENGRGNFPPRFSGLQFPNYSSELNVNALELDDSALYLCASSLGGRSGQPQHFGDGTRLSIL.

This clone ranks as medium-sized. The CDR3 loop reads CASSSGTSSYNEQFF. In DNA form, the CDR3 reads TGTGCCAGCAGCTCCGGAACAAGCTCCTACAATGAGCAGTTCTTC. This chain joins TRBV7-2 and TRBJ2-1; no definite D call. Germline assignment: CDR1 SGHTA and CDR2 FQGNSA. The length of the CDR3 is 15 residues. V shed 4 bases and J shed 0 bases, with 10 bases lying between them.

The chain is built from TRBV7-2 and TRBJ2-3; 11 nucleotides match TRBD2. With V trimmed by 6 bases and J by 5 bases, 10 bases remained unmatched. Germline loops: CDR1 SGHTA, CDR2 FQGNSA. CDR3 length: 16 amino acids. Here the CDR3 DNA reads TGTGCCAGCAGTTATATAGCGGGGGGGCAGGGAGATACGCAGTATTTT. Amino acids: CASSYIAGGQGDTQYF.

The chain uses TRBV13 and TRBJ1-5; possible D gene TRBD1, 6 bases. In germline, CDR1 is PRHDT, CDR2 FYEKMQ (reference sequence). The germline V and J ends were trimmed by 3 bases and 0 bases, with 9 bases remaining between them. This CDR3 contains 15 residues. For the CDR3, the DNA is TGTGCCAGCAGCTTGTGGGGGCATAGCAATCAGCCCCAGCATTTT. Residues: CASSLWGHSNQPQHF.

Details on this clone: A much more abundant neighbour one base away suggests this may be a read error. In the same sample, other DNA sequences code for this CDR3. The rearrangement uses TRBV4-1 and TRBJ1-2, with D hard to call. Germline V CDR1 and CDR2: MGHRA, YSYEKL. The length of the CDR3 is 14 residues. CDR3 sequence (DNA): TGCGCCAGTAGCCCCGGGAGTAGGGCTTATGACTACACCTTC. It codes for CASSPGSRAYDYTF.

The chain combines TRBV30 with TRBJ1-5, with a possible D match to TRBD1 (5 bases). Per germline, CDR1 GTSNPN and CDR2 SVGIG (reference sequence). V lost 1 base to trimming and J lost 4 bases, with 23 bases between them. This CDR3 spans 18 amino acids. CDR3 bases: TGTGCCTGGAGTGACGCCTTGTCCCGGACAATGGGTAATCAGCCCCAGCATTTT. It yields the protein CAWSDALSRTMGNQPQHF. The variable domain in full, with the rest retrieved from reference TRBV30 and TRBJ1-5, is SQTIHQWPATLVQPVGSPLSLECTVEGTSNPNLYWYRQAAGRGLQLLFYSVGIGQISSEVPQNLSASRPQDRQFILSSKKLLLSDSGFYLCAWSDALSRTMGNQPQHFGDGTRLSIL.

This chain links TRBV29-1 with TRBJ1-4, with a possible D match to TRBD1 (5 bases). The length of the CDR3 is 14 residues. Germline CDR1 and CDR2: SQVTM and ANQGSEA. Trimming removed 5 bases at V and 0 bases at J, with 10 bases between. CDR3 DNA: TGCAGCGTTAACCCAGGGTCAACTAATGAAAAACTGTTTTTT. Protein: CSVNPGSTNEKLFF.

A remark on this clone: A read error is the likely source, as a far larger clone sits one nucleotide away. The rearrangement uses TRBV3-1 (or the pseudogene TRBV3-2) and TRBJ2-1; D unresolved. V was cut by 4 bases and J by 0 bases, with 10 bases left in between. Germline V lookup: CDR1 LGHDT, CDR2 YNNKEL (reference sequence). This CDR3 spans 15 amino acids. Here the CDR3 reads CASSPGTSSYNEQFF. DNA for the CDR3: TGTGCCAGCAGCCCCGGAACAAGCTCCTACAATGAGCAGTTCTTC.

The V call is TRBV29-1, the J call TRBJ2-7, with 9 bases fitting TRBD2. Germline trimming cut 5 bases from V and 4 bases from J; bases unmatched to any gene: 9. This CDR3 is 14 amino acids long. CDR1 SQVTM and CDR2 ANQGSEA come from the germline V gene. CDR3 DNA sequence: TGCAGCGTTTTATTGCAAAGCGGGGGGTACGAGCAGTACTTC. Protein: CSVLLQSGGYEQYF.

This clone was found once. The chain has TRBV12-5 and TRBJ1-1; D unresolved. CDR1 is LGHNT and CDR2 is FRNRAP in the germline V gene. Between the trimmed V and J ends, which lost 2 bases and 6 bases, there was a span of 13 bases. This CDR3 region has 14 residues. The chain's CDR3 is CASGLPRGRAEAFF. In DNA, the CDR3 is TGTGCTAGTGGTTTGCCTCGAGGGCGGGCTGAAGCTTTCTTT.

The rearrangement joins TRBV3-1 (or the pseudogene TRBV3-2) to TRBJ1-1; D unresolved. Germline CDR1 is LGHDT and CDR2 is YNNKEL (reference sequence). CDR3 length: 17 residues. V lost 0 bases and J 1 base, leaving 15 bases between the germline ends. For the CDR3, the DNA is TGTGCCAGCAGCCAAGATGCCACAGCTCTACAGAACACTGAAGCTTTCTTT. It is translated as CASSQDATALQNTEAFF.

This clone was recorded once. This chain links TRBV7-6 with TRBJ2-2; 8 bases agree with TRBD1. This CDR3 has 18 residues. Trimming took 6 bases from V and 3 from J; bases not matched to a gene: 15. CDR1 and CDR2 (germline): SGHVS, FNYEAQ. The CDR3, as DNA: TGTGCCAGCAGACAAGGGACAGGCGGGATCGGGGACACCGGGGAGCTGTTTTTT. This encodes CASRQGTGGIGDTGELFF.

J is TRBJ2-2 and V is TRBV6-5; the D gene is possibly TRBD1 (5 bases). CDR3 length: 13 amino acids. V was clipped by 5 bases and J by 4 bases, with 8 bases between them. Germline V CDR1 and CDR2: MNHEY, SVGAGI. This CDR3 is CASSSQGTGELFF. CDR3 nucleotides: TGTGCCAGCAGTAGCCAGGGCACCGGGGAGCTGTTTTTT.

V usage is TRBV30 and J usage is TRBJ2-1, with D possibly matching TRBD1 (5 bases). The V and J ends lost 5 bases and 3 bases respectively, with 8 bases between them. The germline CDR1 and CDR2 sequences are GTSNPN and SVGIG (reference sequence). CDR3 length: 12 amino acids. CDR3 loop: CAWGALYNEQFF. DNA of the CDR3: TGTGCCTGGGGGGCTCTCTACAATGAGCAGTTCTTC.

The chain joins TRBV5-5 to TRBJ1-3; no firm D call. The CDR3 is made up of 11 amino acids. V shed 7 bases and J shed 4 bases, with 6 bases lying between them. Germline CDR1 reads SGHKS; CDR2 reads YYEKEE (reference sequence). The CDR3 spells CASPAGNTIYF. The CDR3 bases are TGTGCCAGCCCCGCCGGAAACACCATATATTTT.

The rearrangement joins TRBV2 to TRBJ2-1; TRBD2 might be the D (6 bases). Germline V CDR1 and CDR2: SNHLY, FYNNEI. V was trimmed by 5 bases and J by 4 bases, leaving 9 bases between them. The CDR3 contains 13 residues. The CDR3 DNA reads TGTGCCAGCAGTAATAGCGGATACAATGAGCAGTTCTTC. This encodes CASSNSGYNEQFF. The variable domain in full, completed from reference TRBV2 and TRBJ2-1, reads EPEVTQTPSHQVTQMGQEVILRCVPISNHLYFYWYRQILGQKVEFLVSFYNNEISEKSEIFDDQFSVERPDGSNFTLKIRSTKLEDSAMYFCASSNSGYNEQFFGPGTRLTVL.